This T cell receptor (beta chain) was obtained from a study of blood T cell repertoires in COVID-19. This CDR3 has 16 amino acids. Germline CDR1 and CDR2: SGHRS and YFSETQ. V trimming: 0 bases; J trimming: 7 bases; junction bases outside the gene matches: 8. Using immunoSEQ multiplex PCR, the repertoire was profiled, and TCRdb retains in-frame clones only, with some absent. Of over 250,000 clones in the sample, more than 75% were seen once. The source material was peripheral blood. This sequence joins TRBV5-1 and TRBJ2-1; 9 bases match TRBD2. The source is a woman aged 40 to 50 who had recovered from COVID-19. CDR3 bases: TGCGCCAGCAGCTTGGATGCGGGGGGGCCAGAGAATGAGCAGTTCTTC. This sequence encodes CASSLDAGGPENEQFF.